This entry concerns a single T cell receptor (beta chain). The antigen is not known. This CDR3 comprises 13 residues. Germline V CDR1 and CDR2: MNHEY, SVGAGI. The sample belongs to a study of vaccination effects on CD4 cells after COVID-19. General study results and limits: After vaccination, at late timepoints, clones induced by infection and by vaccine contracted markedly.

The protocol was immunoSEQ multiplex PCR, while the TCRdb copy is restricted to in-frame clones and leaves out a portion. This table holds roughly 40,000 clones, about 63% found once. It was after approximately 10 days of culture that CD4+ T cells were isolated. Everyone in the study got two shots of either the BNT162b2 or mRNA-1273 vaccine. The sample was CD4+ T cells from PBMCs cultured without peptide, taken after COVID-19 vaccination. This sequence joins TRBV6-5 and TRBJ2-1; D possibly corresponds to TRBD2 (5 bases). The TCR sequence derives from a human donor who received a COVID-19 vaccine. The CDR3 sequence is CVSSGSSYNEQFF. The CDR3 DNA sequence: TGTGTCTCTTCGGGGAGCTCCTACAATGAGCAGTTCTTC.